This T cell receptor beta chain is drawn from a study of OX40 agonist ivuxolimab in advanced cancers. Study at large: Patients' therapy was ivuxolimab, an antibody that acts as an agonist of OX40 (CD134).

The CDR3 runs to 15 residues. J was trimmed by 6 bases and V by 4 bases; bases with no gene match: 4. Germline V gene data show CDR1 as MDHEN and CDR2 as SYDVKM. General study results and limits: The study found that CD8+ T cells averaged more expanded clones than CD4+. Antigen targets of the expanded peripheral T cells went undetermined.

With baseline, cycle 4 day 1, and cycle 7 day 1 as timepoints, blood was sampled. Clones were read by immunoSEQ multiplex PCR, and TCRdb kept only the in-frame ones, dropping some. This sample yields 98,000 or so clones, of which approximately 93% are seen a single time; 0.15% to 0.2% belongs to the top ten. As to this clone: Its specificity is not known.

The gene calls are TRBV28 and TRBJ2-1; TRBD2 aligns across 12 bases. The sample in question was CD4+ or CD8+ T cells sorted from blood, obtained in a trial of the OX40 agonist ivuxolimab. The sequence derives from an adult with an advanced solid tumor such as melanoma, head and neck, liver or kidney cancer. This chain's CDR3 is CASSSRLAGANEQFF. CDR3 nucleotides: TGTGCCAGCAGTTCTCGACTAGCGGGAGCCAATGAGCAGTTCTTC.